This section outlines one T cell receptor (beta chain) sequence together with its context. Its antigen is unidentified. MiXCR, applied by TCRdb to the RT-PCR reads, yields one record per CDR3 protein. This sample carries 9,500 or so distinct CDR3 sequences, around four fifths of them seen once, and the ten largest clones take approximately 2%. The data originate from a study of yellow fever vaccine responses in identical twins. Study-level results: Vaccine-induced T cell responses in twins were reportedly observed to appear partly convergent, partly personalized.

V was cut by 1 base and J by 3 bases, with 4 bases left in between. The length of the CDR3 is 13 residues. Germline CDR1 reads SGHNT; CDR2 reads YYREEE (reference sequence). Specimen: T cells from blood (PBMCs), unsorted or a sorted subset (not recorded which), collected before or after yellow fever vaccination (not recorded which). V gene TRBV5-4 combines with J gene TRBJ2-2; D gene unclear. The source is a woman younger than 35 who received the yellow fever vaccine. The CDR3 here is CASSLSYTGELFF. As DNA, the CDR3 is TGTGCCAGCAGCTTGTCCTACACCGGGGAGCTGTTTTTT.